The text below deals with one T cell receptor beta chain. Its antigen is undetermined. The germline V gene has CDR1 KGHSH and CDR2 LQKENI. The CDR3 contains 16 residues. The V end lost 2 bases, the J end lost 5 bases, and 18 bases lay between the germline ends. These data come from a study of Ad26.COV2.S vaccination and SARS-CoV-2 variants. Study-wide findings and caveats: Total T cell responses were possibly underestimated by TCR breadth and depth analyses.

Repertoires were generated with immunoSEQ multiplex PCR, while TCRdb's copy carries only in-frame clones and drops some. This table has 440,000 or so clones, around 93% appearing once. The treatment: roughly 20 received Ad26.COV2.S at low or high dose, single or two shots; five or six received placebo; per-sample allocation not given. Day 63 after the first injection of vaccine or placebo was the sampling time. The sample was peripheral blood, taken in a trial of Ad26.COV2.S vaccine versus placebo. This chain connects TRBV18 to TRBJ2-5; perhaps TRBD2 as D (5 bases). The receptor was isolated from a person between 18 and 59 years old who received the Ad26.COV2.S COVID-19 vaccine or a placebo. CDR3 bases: TGTGCCAGCTCACCAAGGGAGCGTGTAGGGTTTGAGACCCAGTACTTC. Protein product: CASSPRERVGFETQYF.